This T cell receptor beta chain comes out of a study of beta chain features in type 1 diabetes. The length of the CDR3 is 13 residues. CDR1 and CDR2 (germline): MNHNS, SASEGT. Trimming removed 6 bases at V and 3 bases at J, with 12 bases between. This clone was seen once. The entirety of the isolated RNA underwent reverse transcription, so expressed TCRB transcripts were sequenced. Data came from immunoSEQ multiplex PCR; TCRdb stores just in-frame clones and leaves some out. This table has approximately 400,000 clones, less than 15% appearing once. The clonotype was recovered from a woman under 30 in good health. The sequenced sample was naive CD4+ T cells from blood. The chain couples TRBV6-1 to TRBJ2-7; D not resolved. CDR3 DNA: TGTGCCAGCAGGAGGTCTACTGACTACGAGCAGTACTTC. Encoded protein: CASRRSTDYEQYF.